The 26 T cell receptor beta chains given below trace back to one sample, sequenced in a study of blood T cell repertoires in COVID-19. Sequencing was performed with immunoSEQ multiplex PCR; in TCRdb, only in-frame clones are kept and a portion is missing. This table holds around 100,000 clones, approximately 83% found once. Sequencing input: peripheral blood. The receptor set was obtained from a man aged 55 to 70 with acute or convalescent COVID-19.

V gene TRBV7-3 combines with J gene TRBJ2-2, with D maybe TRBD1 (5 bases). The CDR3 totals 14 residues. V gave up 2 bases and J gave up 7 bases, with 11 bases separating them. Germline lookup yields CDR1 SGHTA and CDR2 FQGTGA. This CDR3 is CASSLAGHGGELFF. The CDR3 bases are TGTGCCAGCAGCTTAGCCGGACACGGCGGGGAGCTGTTTTTT.

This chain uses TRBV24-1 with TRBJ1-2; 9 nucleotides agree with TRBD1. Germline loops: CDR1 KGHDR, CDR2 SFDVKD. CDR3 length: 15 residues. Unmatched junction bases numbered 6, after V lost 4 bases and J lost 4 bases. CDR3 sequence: CATSDPGTGIYGYTF. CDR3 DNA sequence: TGTGCCACCAGTGACCCCGGGACAGGGATCTATGGCTACACCTTC.

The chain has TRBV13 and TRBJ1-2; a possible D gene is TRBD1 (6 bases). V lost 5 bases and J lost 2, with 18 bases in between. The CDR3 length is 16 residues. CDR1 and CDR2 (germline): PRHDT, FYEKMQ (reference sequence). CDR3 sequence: CASSRGKTGRNYGYTF. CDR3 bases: TGTGCCAGCAGCCGTGGGAAGACAGGCCGAAACTATGGCTACACCTTC. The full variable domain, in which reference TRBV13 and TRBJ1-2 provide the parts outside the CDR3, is AAGVIQSPRHLIKEKRETATLKCYPIPRHDTVYWYQQGPGQDPQFLISFYEKMQSDKGSIPDRFSAQQFSDYHSELNMSSLELGDSALYFCASSRGKTGRNYGYTFGSGTRLTVV.

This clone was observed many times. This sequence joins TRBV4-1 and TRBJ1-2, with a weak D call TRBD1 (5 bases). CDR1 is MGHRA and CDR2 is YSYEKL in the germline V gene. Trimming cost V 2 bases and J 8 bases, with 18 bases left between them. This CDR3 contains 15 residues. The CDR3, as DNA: TGCGCCAGCAGCCAAACCCGCGAAGGGGCCTCCGGCTACACCTTC. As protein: CASSQTREGASGYTF.

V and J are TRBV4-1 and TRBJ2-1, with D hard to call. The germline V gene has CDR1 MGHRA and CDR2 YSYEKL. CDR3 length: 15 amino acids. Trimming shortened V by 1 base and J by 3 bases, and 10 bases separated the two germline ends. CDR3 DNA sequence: TGCGCCAGCAGCCAAGTGTCCACAGACTACAATGAGCAGTTCTTC. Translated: CASSQVSTDYNEQFF.

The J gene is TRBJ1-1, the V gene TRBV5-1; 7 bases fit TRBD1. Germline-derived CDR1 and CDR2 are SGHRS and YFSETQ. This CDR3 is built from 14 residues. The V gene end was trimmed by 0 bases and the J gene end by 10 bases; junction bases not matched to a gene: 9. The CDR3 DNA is TGCGCCAGCAGCTTGGACAGGGGCGAGAGAGTAGCTTTCTTT. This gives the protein CASSLDRGERVAFF.

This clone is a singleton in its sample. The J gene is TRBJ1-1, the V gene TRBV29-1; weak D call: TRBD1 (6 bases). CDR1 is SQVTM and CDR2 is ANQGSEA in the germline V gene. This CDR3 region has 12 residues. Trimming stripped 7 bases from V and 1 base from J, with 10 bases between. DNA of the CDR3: TGCAGCGCCCGAGGGGGGAACACTGAAGCTTTCTTT. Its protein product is CSARGGNTEAFF.

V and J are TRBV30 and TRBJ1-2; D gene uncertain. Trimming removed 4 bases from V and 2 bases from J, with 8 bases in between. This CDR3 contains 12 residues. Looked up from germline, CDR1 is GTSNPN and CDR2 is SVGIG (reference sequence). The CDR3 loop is CAWTPGNYGYTF. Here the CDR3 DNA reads TGTGCCTGGACCCCCGGGAACTATGGCTACACCTTC.

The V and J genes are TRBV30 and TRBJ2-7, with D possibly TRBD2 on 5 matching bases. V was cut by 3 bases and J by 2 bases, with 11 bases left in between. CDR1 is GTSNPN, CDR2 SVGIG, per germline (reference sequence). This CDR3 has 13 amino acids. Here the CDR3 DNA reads TGTGCCTGGAGCCGGGGAAGAGCCTACGAGCAGTACTTC. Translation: CAWSRGRAYEQYF.

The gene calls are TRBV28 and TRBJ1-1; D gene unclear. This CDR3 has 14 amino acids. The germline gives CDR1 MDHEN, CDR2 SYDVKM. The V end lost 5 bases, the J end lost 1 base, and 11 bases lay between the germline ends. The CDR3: CASSIPQKNTEAFF. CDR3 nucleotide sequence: TGTGCCAGCAGTATACCACAGAAGAACACTGAAGCTTTCTTT.

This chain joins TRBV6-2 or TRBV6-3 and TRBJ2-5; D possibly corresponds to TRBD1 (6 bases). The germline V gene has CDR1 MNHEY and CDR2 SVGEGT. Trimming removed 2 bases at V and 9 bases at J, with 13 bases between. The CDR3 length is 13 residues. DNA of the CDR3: TGTGCCAGCAGTTACACCGGACAGATGTCCCAGTACTTC. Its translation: CASSYTGQMSQYF.

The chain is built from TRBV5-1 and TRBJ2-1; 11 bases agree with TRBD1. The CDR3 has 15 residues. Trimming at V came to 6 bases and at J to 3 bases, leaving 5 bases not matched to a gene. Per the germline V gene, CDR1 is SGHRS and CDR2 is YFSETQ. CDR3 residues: CASNTGQGGYNEQFF. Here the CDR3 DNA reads TGCGCCAGCAATACGGGACAGGGGGGCTACAATGAGCAGTTCTTC.

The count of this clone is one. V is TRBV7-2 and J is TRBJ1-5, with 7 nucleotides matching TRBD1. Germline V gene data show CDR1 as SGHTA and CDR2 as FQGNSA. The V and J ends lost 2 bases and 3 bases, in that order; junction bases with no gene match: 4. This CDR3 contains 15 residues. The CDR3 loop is CASSLSGTANQPQHF. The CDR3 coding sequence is TGTGCCAGCAGCTTATCCGGGACAGCCAATCAGCCCCAGCATTTT.

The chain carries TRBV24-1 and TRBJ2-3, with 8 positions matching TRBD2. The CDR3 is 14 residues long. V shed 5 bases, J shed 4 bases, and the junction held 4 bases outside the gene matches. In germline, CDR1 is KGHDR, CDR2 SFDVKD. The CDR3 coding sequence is TGTGCCACCAGTGCCCGGGGGGGCGCAGATACGCAGTATTTT. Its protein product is CATSARGGADTQYF.

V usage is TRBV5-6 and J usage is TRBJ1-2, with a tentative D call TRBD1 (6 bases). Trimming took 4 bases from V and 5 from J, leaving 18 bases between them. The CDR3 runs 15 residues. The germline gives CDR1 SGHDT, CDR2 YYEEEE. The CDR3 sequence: CASSHITGIGYGYTF. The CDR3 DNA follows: TGTGCCAGCAGCCACATAACAGGGATCGGGTATGGCTACACCTTC.

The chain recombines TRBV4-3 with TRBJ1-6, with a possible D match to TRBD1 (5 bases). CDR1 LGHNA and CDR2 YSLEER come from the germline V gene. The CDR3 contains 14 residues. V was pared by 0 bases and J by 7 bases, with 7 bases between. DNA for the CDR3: TGCGCCAGCAGCCAAGATCGGGGGAATTCACCCCTCCACTTT. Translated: CASSQDRGNSPLHF.

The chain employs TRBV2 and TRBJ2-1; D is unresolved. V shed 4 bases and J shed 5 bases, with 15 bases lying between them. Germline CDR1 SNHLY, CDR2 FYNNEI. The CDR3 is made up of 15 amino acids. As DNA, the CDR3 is TGTGCCAGCAGTGGGCCAAGAAAGTCCCACAATGAGCAGTTCTTC. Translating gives CASSGPRKSHNEQFF.

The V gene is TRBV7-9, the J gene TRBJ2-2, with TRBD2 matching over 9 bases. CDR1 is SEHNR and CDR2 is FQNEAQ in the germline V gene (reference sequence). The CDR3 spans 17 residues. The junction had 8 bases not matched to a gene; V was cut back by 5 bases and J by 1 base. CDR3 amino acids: CASSTTGGGVNTGELFF. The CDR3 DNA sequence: TGTGCCAGCAGCACCACTGGCGGGGGGGTGAACACCGGGGAGCTGTTTTTT.

The CDR3 DNA reads as TGTGCCGTCGAAGCGGACAGGGGGCGCCCTGGGGCCAACGTCCTGACTTTC. Translated, it gives CAVEADRGRPGANVLTF. This chain uses TRBV10-3 with TRBJ2-6, with 11 bases lining up with TRBD1. The length of the CDR3 is 17 residues. Losses at the gene ends were 11 bases for V and 2 bases for J; bases not matched to a gene: 11. Germline V CDR1 and CDR2: ENHRY, SYGVKD.

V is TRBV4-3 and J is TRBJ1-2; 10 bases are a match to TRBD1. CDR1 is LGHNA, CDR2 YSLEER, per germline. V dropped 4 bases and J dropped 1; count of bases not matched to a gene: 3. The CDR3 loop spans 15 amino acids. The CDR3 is CASSPDRGNNYGYTF. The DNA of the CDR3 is TGCGCCAGCAGCCCGGACAGGGGGAATAACTATGGCTACACCTTC.

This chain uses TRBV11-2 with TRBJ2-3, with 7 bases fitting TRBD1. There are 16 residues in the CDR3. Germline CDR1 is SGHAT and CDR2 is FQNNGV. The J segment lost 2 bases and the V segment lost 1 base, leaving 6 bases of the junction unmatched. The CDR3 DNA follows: TGTGCCAGCAGCTTAGTGGGACAGCCGTACACAGATACGCAGTATTTT. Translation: CASSLVGQPYTDTQYF.

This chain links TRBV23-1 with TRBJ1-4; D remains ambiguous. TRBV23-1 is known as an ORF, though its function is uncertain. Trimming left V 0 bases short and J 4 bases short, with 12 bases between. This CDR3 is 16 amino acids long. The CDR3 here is CASSQSETRFNEKLFF. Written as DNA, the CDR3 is TGCGCCAGCAGTCAATCCGAGACAAGGTTTAATGAAAAACTGTTTTTT.

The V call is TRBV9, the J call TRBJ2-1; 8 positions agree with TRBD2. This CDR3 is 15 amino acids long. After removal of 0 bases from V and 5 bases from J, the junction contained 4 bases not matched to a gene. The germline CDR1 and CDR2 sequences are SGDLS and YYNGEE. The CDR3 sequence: CASSVGSGAHNEQFF. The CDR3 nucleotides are TGTGCCAGCAGCGTAGGTAGCGGGGCCCACAATGAGCAGTTCTTC.

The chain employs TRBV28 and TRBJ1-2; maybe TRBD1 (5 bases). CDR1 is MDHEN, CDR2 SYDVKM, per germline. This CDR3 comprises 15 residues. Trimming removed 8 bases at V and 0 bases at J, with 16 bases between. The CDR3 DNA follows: TGTGCCAGCGGATCCCCAGGGACTTCTAACTATGGCTACACCTTC. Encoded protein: CASGSPGTSNYGYTF.

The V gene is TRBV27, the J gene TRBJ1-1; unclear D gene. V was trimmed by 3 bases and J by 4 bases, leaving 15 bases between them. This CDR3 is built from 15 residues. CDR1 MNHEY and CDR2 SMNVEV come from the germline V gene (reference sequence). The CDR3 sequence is CASSFNSGYLTEAFF. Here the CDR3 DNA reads TGTGCCAGCAGTTTTAATTCGGGTTACCTCACTGAAGCTTTCTTT.

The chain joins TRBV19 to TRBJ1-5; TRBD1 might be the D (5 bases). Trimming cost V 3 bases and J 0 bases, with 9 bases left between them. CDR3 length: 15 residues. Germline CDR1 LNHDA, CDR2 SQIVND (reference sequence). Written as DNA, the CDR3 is TGTGCCAGTAGTATGGGGGGGTATAGCAATCAGCCCCAGCATTTT. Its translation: CASSMGGYSNQPQHF.